One sample yielded the 10 T cell receptor beta chains listed below, sequenced in a study of OX40 agonist ivuxolimab in advanced cancers. Generated by immunoSEQ multiplex PCR, the TCRdb table keeps only in-frame clones and is missing some. This sample yields about 70,000 clones, of which 85% to 90% are seen a single time; approximately 0.86% belongs to the top ten. The specimen comprised CD4+ or CD8+ T cells sorted from blood, sampled in a trial of the OX40 agonist ivuxolimab. The receptors here all came from an adult with an advanced solid tumor such as melanoma, head and neck, liver or kidney cancer.

A single count supports this clone. The chain employs TRBV25-1 and TRBJ2-6, with D uncertain. V lost 6 bases, J lost 1 base, and 13 bases lay in between. The germline V gene encodes CDR1 MGHDK and CDR2 SYGVNS. CDR3 length: 16 amino acids. As DNA, the CDR3 is TGTGCCAGCAGCGATATAGAGAGGTCTGGGGCCAACGTCCTGACTTTC. Translated, it gives CASSDIERSGANVLTF.

This rearrangement joins TRBV5-1 to TRBJ1-1; D is undetermined. Germline values: CDR1 SGHRS, CDR2 YFSETQ. Trimming shortened V by 2 bases and J by 7 bases, and 9 bases separated the two germline ends. The CDR3 is 12 residues long. As DNA, the CDR3 is TGCGCCAGCAGCTTCGGGAGCCATGAAGCTTTCTTT. It yields the protein CASSFGSHEAFF.

This rearrangement joins TRBV7-7 to TRBJ2-2; D gene ambiguous. V was clipped by 3 bases and J by 1 base, with 6 bases between them. The germline V gene encodes CDR1 SSHAT and CDR2 FNYEAQ (reference sequence). There are 14 residues in the CDR3. The CDR3 sequence is CASSFAVNTGELFF. Written as DNA, the CDR3 is TGTGCCAGCAGCTTTGCAGTGAACACCGGGGAGCTGTTTTTT. Full variable domain (missing parts from reference TRBV7-7 and TRBJ2-2): GAGVSQSPRYKVTKRGQDVTLRCDPISSHATLYWYQQALGQGPEFLTYFNYEAQPDKSGLPSDRFSAERPEGSISTLTIQRTEQRDSAMYRCASSFAVNTGELFFGEGSRLTVL.

This chain links TRBV5-1 with TRBJ2-5; TRBD2 might be the D (5 bases). CDR3 length equals 13 residues. Deletions cut 7 bases from V and 5 bases from J, with 15 bases between. The V gene's germline CDR1 is SGHRS and CDR2 YFSETQ. The CDR3 nucleotides read TGCGCCAGCGGACTTAAGGCGGTGGAGACCCAGTACTTC. This translates into CASGLKAVETQYF.

V gene TRBV18 combines with J gene TRBJ2-1, with 7 bases aligning to TRBD2. Germline V lookup: CDR1 KGHSH, CDR2 LQKENI. This CDR3 is 16 amino acids long. The J segment lost 5 bases and the V segment lost 0 bases, leaving 7 bases of the junction unmatched. The CDR3 DNA is TGTGCCAGCTCACCACCGTCCCAGCGGGGCAACAATGAGCAGTTCTTC. It codes for CASSPPSQRGNNEQFF.

This chain uses TRBV11-2 with TRBJ1-2, with 7 bases aligning to TRBD1. Germline V gives CDR1 SGHAT, CDR2 FQNNGV. This CDR3 spans 14 amino acids. The V and J ends lost 5 bases and 6 bases, in that order; junction bases with no gene match: 9. The CDR3 loop reads CASSRRQGPDGYTF. The CDR3 coding sequence is TGTGCCAGCAGCCGTCGACAGGGTCCGGATGGCTACACCTTC.

The sample holds one count of this clone. The rearrangement joins TRBV30 to TRBJ2-7, with 7 positions matching TRBD2. The CDR3 has 14 residues. Germline-derived CDR1 and CDR2 are GTSNPN and SVGIG (reference sequence). Trimming removed 0 bases from V and 4 bases from J; junction bases left unmatched: 6. The CDR3 is CAWSVGGSVYEQYF. The CDR3 DNA is TGTGCCTGGAGTGTAGGCGGGAGTGTTTACGAGCAGTACTTC.

The rearrangement uses TRBV5-4 and TRBJ1-2; TRBD1 matches 8 bases. CDR3 length: 15 residues. With 0 bases clipped from V and 9 bases from J, the junction kept 10 bases outside the gene matches. Germline CDR1 reads SGHNT; CDR2 reads YYREEE (reference sequence). The CDR3 region has the DNA TGTGCCAGCAGCTTGGGGGCGGCAGGGGGCGAGAGCTACACCTTC. The encoded protein is CASSLGAAGGESYTF.

About this clone itself: A read error may produce the germline difference seen at one junction end. J is TRBJ2-4 and V is TRBV4-3, with D possibly being TRBD2 (6 bases). This CDR3 has 15 residues. Germline V gene lookup returns CDR1 LGHNA and CDR2 YSLEER. CDR3 nucleotide sequence: TGCCCCAGTTTGACGGGAGAAGAGGTCAAAAACATTCAGTACTTC. Its protein product is CPSLTGEEVKNIQYF.

The chain has TRBV19 and TRBJ2-2, with 7 bases fitting TRBD1. With V trimmed by 7 bases and J by 1 base, 12 bases remained unmatched. There are 17 residues in the CDR3. Germline CDR1 is LNHDA and CDR2 is SQIVND (reference sequence). CDR3: CASNGQASLLNTGELFF. The DNA for the CDR3 is TGTGCCAGTAACGGACAGGCTTCCCTCCTGAACACCGGGGAGCTGTTTTTT.